The 22 T cell receptor beta chains below were found in one sample sequenced in a study of cytomegalovirus exposure and HLA in healthy donors. In the PCR, 60 Vbeta and 13 Jbeta primers were used. Sequencing used immunoSEQ multiplex PCR; TCRdb keeps in-frame clones, though not all of them. The table includes 150,000 to 200,000 clones, 70% to 75% detected once. The source material was PBMCs. The source of these receptors is a man aged 18 to 30 in good health and CMV-seropositive.

This clone was recorded only once. The CDR3 loop reads CAISEHEGQLNQPQHF. CDR3 nucleotide sequence: TGTGCCATCAGTGAGCATGAGGGACAGCTCAATCAGCCCCAGCATTTT. The chain has TRBV10-3 and TRBJ1-5, with 7 bases matching TRBD1. Germline V gene lookup returns CDR1 ENHRY and CDR2 SYGVKD. Trimming removed 2 bases from V and 3 bases from J; junction bases left unmatched: 7. CDR3 size: 16 residues.

V usage is TRBV4-2 and J usage is TRBJ2-2, with 14 bases identical to TRBD2. Germline V gene sequence: CDR1 LGHNA, CDR2 YNFKEQ. The length of the CDR3 is 17 residues. J was trimmed by 1 base and V by 4 bases; bases with no gene match: 2. CDR3 bases: TGTGCCAGCAGCCGGGGACTAGCGGGAGTGAACACCGGGGAGCTGTTTTTT. Protein sequence: CASSRGLAGVNTGELFF.

This chain uses TRBV12-5 with TRBJ2-1; no clear D. The germline gives CDR1 LGHNT, CDR2 FRNRAP. The CDR3 loop spans 15 amino acids. V was trimmed by 5 bases and J by 0 bases, leaving 11 bases between them. DNA for the CDR3: TGTGCTAGTGGTCAACCCCGGGTCTCCTACAATGAGCAGTTCTTC. It is translated as CASGQPRVSYNEQFF.

The rearrangement links TRBV6-4 to TRBJ1-4; 8 bases line up with TRBD1. Trimming removed 3 bases from V and 8 bases from J; junction bases left unmatched: 2. The CDR3 has 13 amino acids. The germline CDR1 and CDR2 sequences are MRHNA and SNTAGT. This CDR3 reads CASSDSGGEKLFF. In nucleotides, the CDR3 is TGTGCCAGCAGTGATTCAGGGGGCGAAAAACTGTTTTTT.

CDR3 coding DNA: TGTGCCAGCAGTTACTCTGGTCCAGGGTGGGGCACTGAAGCTTTCTTT. It codes for CASSYSGPGWGTEAFF. This chain uses TRBV6-5 with TRBJ1-1, with a possible D match to TRBD1 (5 bases). Trimming shortened V by 0 bases and J by 4 bases, and 15 bases separated the two germline ends. The V gene's germline CDR1 is MNHEY and CDR2 SVGAGI. The CDR3 runs 16 residues.

This rearrangement joins TRBV7-3 to TRBJ2-7; a weak D match, TRBD2 (5 bases). V shed 9 bases and J shed 5 bases, with 14 bases lying between them. Germline assignment: CDR1 SGHTA and CDR2 FQGTGA. This CDR3 has 12 residues. The CDR3 is CASRTSGNEQYV. For the CDR3, the DNA is TGTGCCAGTAGAACCTCGGGGAACGAGCAGTACGTC.

This clone was observed a handful of times. This sequence joins TRBV18 and TRBJ2-2, with D unclear. V was pared by 2 bases and J by 1 base, with 8 bases between. Germline values: CDR1 KGHSH, CDR2 LQKENI. This CDR3 is built from 15 residues. The CDR3 here is CASSPTSQNTGELFF. In nucleotides, the CDR3 is TGTGCCAGCTCACCAACCTCACAGAACACCGGGGAGCTGTTTTTT.

The rearrangement joins TRBV28 to TRBJ1-2; no definite D call. This CDR3 comprises 11 residues. The germline gives CDR1 MDHEN, CDR2 SYDVKM. The germline V and J ends were trimmed by 4 bases and 8 bases, with 8 bases remaining between them. The CDR3, as DNA: TGTGCCAGCAGTTGGCGGCGGGGCTACACCTTC. Its protein is CASSWRRGYTF.

This clone was counted at least ten times. The chain employs TRBV7-2 and TRBJ2-2, with TRBD1 as a possible D gene (5 bases). This CDR3 has 16 residues. Germline V gives CDR1 SGHTA, CDR2 FQGNSA. The V end lost 8 bases, the J end lost 6 bases, and 22 bases lay between the germline ends. In DNA form, the CDR3 reads TGTGCCAGCCCCCCCCCAGGGCCTCACCATTCCGGGGAGCTGTTTTTT. Protein: CASPPPGPHHSGELFF.

V usage is TRBV28 and J usage is TRBJ2-7; 7 positions agree with TRBD2. CDR1 and CDR2 from the germline V gene are MDHEN and SYDVKM. V dropped 5 bases and J dropped 0; count of bases not matched to a gene: 4. The CDR3 sequence is 14 residues long. The CDR3 loop reads CASSPGTNSYEQYV. The DNA for the CDR3 is TGTGCCAGCAGTCCCGGGACTAACTCCTACGAGCAGTACGTC.

The genes are TRBV5-6 and TRBJ1-5; 7 bases are a match to TRBD1. Germline V gives CDR1 SGHDT, CDR2 YYEEEE. V lost 1 base, J lost 9 bases, and 16 bases stayed unmatched. The CDR3 extends over 17 amino acids. The CDR3 here is CASSLFSGTDNFLPQHF. CDR3 nucleotide sequence: TGTGCCAGCAGCTTGTTCTCCGGGACAGACAATTTTTTGCCCCAGCATTTT.

This clone was seen a handful of times. The chain joins TRBV5-4 to TRBJ1-2, with D perhaps matching TRBD1 (5 bases). V was trimmed by 4 bases and J by 8 bases, leaving 12 bases between them. Germline CDR1 SGHNT, CDR2 YYREEE (reference sequence). The CDR3 extends over 12 amino acids. DNA of the CDR3: TGTGCCAGCAGCGATGCAGGGCAAGGCTACACCTTC. It yields the protein CASSDAGQGYTF.

The chain uses TRBV13 and TRBJ2-1; 10 bases fit TRBD1. Per germline, CDR1 PRHDT and CDR2 FYEKMQ (reference sequence). J lost 1 base, V lost 5 bases, and 5 bases had no gene match. This CDR3 has 16 residues. Here the CDR3 reads CASSGRQGASYNEQFF. The CDR3 DNA follows: TGTGCCAGCAGCGGCCGACAGGGGGCTTCCTACAATGAGCAGTTCTTC.

The chain combines TRBV11-3 with TRBJ2-1; 9 nucleotides match TRBD2. The junction had 11 bases not matched to a gene; V was cut back by 4 bases and J by 7 bases. CDR3 length: 16 amino acids. Germline V gene lookup returns CDR1 SGHNT and CDR2 YENEEA. In DNA, the CDR3 is TGTGCCAGCAGCTCGACTAGCGGTCTCTATGGGAATGAGCAGTTCTTC. Translation: CASSSTSGLYGNEQFF.

Concerning this clone: Other DNA sequences of this sample code for an identical CDR3. This chain uses TRBV2 with TRBJ2-5, with TRBD2 matching 10 bases. This CDR3 region has 15 residues. Germline V gives CDR1 SNHLY, CDR2 FYNNEI. The V segment lost 1 base and the J segment 3 bases; nucleotides outside the gene matches: 2. CDR3 DNA: TGTGCCAGCAGTGAAGGGACTAGCGGAGAAGAGACCCAGTACTTC. Residues: CASSEGTSGEETQYF. Together with reference TRBV2 and TRBJ2-5, the CDR3 gives the full variable domain: EPEVTQTPSHQVTQMGQEVILRCVPISNHLYFYWYRQILGQKVEFLVSFYNNEISEKSEIFDDQFSVERPDGSNFTLKIRSTKLEDSAMYFCASSEGTSGEETQYFGPGTRLLVL.

The J gene is TRBJ1-2, the V gene TRBV25-1; a weak D match, TRBD1 (5 bases). This CDR3 comprises 13 residues. Germline V gene lookup returns CDR1 MGHDK and CDR2 SYGVNS. Trimming left V 4 bases short and J 5 bases short, with 11 bases between. The CDR3 nucleotides are TGTGCCAGCAGTGTCGACAGCATTTATGGCTACACCTTC. This translates into CASSVDSIYGYTF.

The sample holds a few counts of this clone. V gene TRBV15 combines with J gene TRBJ1-5; D ambiguous. The CDR3 loop spans 16 amino acids. V lost 6 bases and J lost 0, with 15 bases in between. CDR1 and CDR2 from the germline V gene are LNHNV and YYDKDF (reference sequence). In DNA, the CDR3 is TGTGCCACCAGTTCGGGTCTCGACTATAGCAATCAGCCCCAGCATTTT. Protein: CATSSGLDYSNQPQHF. Together with reference TRBV15 and TRBJ1-5, the CDR3 gives the full variable domain: DAMVIQNPRYQVTQFGKPVTLSCSQTLNHNVMYWYQQKSSQAPKLLFHYYDKDFNNEADTPDNFQSRRPNTSFCFLDIRSPGLGDTAMYLCATSSGLDYSNQPQHFGDGTRLSIL.

This clone has just a few counts. The gene calls are TRBV19 and TRBJ1-1; perhaps TRBD1 as D (6 bases). This CDR3 region has 14 residues. Germline lookup yields CDR1 LNHDA and CDR2 SQIVND (reference sequence). Trimming took off 5 bases at V and 4 bases at J, with 14 bases between the two ends. The CDR3 DNA is TGTGCCAGTAGTCGAAAGGGGGAATTCACTGAAGCTTTCTTT. As protein: CASSRKGEFTEAFF.

The gene calls are TRBV19 and TRBJ2-2, with 9 bases matching TRBD1. Germline V gene data show CDR1 as LNHDA and CDR2 as SQIVND (reference sequence). With V trimmed by 4 bases and J by 6 bases, 6 bases remained unmatched. The CDR3 spans 15 residues. The CDR3 sequence is CASSTRQGGAGELFF. The CDR3 DNA reads TGTGCCAGTAGTACCCGACAGGGGGGCGCCGGGGAGCTGTTTTTT.

The chain recombines TRBV13 with TRBJ1-1, with TRBD1 as a possible D gene (6 bases). The CDR3 is made up of 17 amino acids. The V end was cut by 0 bases, the J end by 2 bases, with 16 bases between. From germline, CDR1 is PRHDT and CDR2 FYEKMQ (reference sequence). CDR3 amino acids: CASSLGLGRGLNTEAFF. Written as DNA, the CDR3 is TGTGCCAGCAGCTTAGGCCTAGGCAGGGGCCTCAACACTGAAGCTTTCTTT.

The chain employs TRBV19 and TRBJ2-1; D unclear. V shed 0 bases and J shed 5 bases, with 8 bases lying between them. This CDR3 has 14 residues. Germline values: CDR1 LNHDA, CDR2 SQIVND (reference sequence). This CDR3 reads CASSIEAQNNEQFF. The CDR3 nucleotides are TGTGCCAGTAGTATAGAGGCACAGAACAATGAGCAGTTCTTC.

V and J are TRBV5-1 and TRBJ1-2; 7 bases agree with TRBD1. This CDR3 spans 13 amino acids. The V and J ends lost 0 bases and 8 bases, in that order; junction bases with no gene match: 4. The germline gives CDR1 SGHRS, CDR2 YFSETQ. Here the CDR3 reads CASSLETGSGYTF. The DNA for the CDR3 is TGCGCCAGCAGCTTGGAGACAGGGAGCGGCTACACCTTC.